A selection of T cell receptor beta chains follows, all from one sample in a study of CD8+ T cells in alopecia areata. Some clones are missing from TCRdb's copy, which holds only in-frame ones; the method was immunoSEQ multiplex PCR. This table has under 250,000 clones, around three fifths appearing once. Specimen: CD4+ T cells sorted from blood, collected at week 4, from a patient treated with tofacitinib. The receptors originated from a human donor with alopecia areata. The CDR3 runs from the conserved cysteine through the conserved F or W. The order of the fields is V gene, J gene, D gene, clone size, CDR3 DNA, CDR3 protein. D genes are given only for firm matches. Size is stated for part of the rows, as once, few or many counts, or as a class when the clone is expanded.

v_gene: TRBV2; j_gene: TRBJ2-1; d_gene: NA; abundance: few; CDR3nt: TGTGCCAGCGAGGTGGGGGGATCCTACAATGAGCAGTTCTTC; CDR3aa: CASEVGGSYNEQFF
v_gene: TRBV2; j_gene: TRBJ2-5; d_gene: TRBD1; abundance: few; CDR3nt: TGTGCCAGCAGGGGGGACAGACCCCAAGAGACCCAGTACTTC; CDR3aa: CASRGDRPQETQYF
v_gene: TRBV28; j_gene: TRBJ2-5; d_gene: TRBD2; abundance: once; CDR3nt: TGTGCCAGCAGTCAGACCTCCGGGACTAGCGGGGGAAGGAAGACCCAGTACTTC; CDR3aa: CASSQTSGTSGGRKTQYF
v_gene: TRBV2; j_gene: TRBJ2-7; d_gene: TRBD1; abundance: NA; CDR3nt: TGTGCCAGCAAACGAGACAGGGACTACGAGCAGTACTTC; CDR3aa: CASKRDRDYEQYF
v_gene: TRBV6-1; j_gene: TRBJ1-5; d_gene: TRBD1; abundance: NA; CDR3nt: TGTGCCAGCACCACGGACAGGCAAGATCAGCCCCAGCATTTT; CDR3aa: CASTTDRQDQPQHF
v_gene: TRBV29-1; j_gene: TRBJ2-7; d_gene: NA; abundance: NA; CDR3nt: TGCAGCGCCTTGGGTCTCTCAAAGGAGCAGTACTTC; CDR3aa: CSALGLSKEQYF
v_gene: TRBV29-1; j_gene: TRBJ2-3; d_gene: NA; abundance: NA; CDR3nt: TGCAGCGTGGCGCTGGGACTCCGCACAGATACGCAGTATTTT; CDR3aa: CSVALGLRTDTQYF
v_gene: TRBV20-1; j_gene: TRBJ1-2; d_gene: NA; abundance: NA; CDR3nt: TGCAGTGCTAGAGATTGGCTGGGCTACACCTTC; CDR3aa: CSARDWLGYTF
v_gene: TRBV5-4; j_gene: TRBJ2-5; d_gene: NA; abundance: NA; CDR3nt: TGTGCCAGCAGCCGCCGAGAACAGCAAGAGACCCAGTACTTC; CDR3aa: CASSRREQQETQYF
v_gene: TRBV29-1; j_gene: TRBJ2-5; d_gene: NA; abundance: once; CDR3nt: TGCAGCGCGGAGGGGCATGTCGGAGAGACCCAGTACTTC; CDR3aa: CSAEGHVGETQYF
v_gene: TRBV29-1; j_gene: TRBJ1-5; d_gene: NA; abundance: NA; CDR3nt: TGCAGCGTCGGGGAATATGGTCAGCCCCAGCATTTT; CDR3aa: CSVGEYGQPQHF
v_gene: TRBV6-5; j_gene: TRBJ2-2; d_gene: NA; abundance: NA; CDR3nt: TGTGCCAGCAGTTACTCACCGAACACCGGGGAGCTGTTTTTT; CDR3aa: CASSYSPNTGELFF
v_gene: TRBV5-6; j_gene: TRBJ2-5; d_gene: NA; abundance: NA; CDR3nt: TGTGCCAGCAGCCCCCCATCGAGGCCTGAGACCCAGTACTTC; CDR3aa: CASSPPSRPETQYF
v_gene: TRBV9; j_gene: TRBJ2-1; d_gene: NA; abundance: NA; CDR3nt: TGTGCCAGCAGCGCACTTGAGGGCAGTGGGAATGAGCAGTTCTTC; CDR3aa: CASSALEGSGNEQFF
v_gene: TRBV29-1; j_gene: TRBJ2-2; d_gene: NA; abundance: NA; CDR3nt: TGCAGCGCTGGGACCCTGAACGGGGAGCTGTTTTTT; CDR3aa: CSAGTLNGELFF
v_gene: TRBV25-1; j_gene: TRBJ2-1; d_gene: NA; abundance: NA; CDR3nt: TGTGCCAGCACACAGGACGGATACAATGAGCAGTTCTTC; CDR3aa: CASTQDGYNEQFF
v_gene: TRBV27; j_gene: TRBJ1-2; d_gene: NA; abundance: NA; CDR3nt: TGTGCCAGCAGCTCCCGTGGGGGCAGCTATGGCTACACCTTC; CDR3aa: CASSSRGGSYGYTF
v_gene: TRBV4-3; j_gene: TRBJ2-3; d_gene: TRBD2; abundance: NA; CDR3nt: TGCGCCAGCAGCCAAGATTCTAGCGGAACGCAGTATTTT; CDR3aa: CASSQDSSGTQYF
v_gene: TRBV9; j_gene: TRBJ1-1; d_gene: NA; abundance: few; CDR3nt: TGTGCCAGCAGCGTAGGGGTGGGATCGAACACTGAAGCTTTCTTT; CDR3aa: CASSVGVGSNTEAFF
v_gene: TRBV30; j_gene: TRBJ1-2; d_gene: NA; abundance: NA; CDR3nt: TGTGCCTGGAGTTATCCGGACAGAATCTATGGCTACACCTTC; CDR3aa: CAWSYPDRIYGYTF